This T cell receptor (delta chain) was captured in a study of γδ T cells in repeated Plasmodium falciparum infection. About the study: Malian repertoires were sampled cross-sectionally without transmission and longitudinally through febrile malaria.

Gammadelta T cells were flow-sorted from PBMC into Vgamma9/Vdelta2+ and Vdelta2-negative populations for bulk analysis. The CDR3 has 23 amino acids. Germline V gives CDR1 TSWWSYY, CDR2 QGS. Losses at the gene ends were 3 bases for V and 4 bases for J; bases not matched to a gene: 32. Each sorted gammadelta sample had TRG and TRD chains sequenced. TCRdb re-identified clones in the multiplex PCR reads via CATT. The sample has 45,000 to 60,000 delta-chain clones, approximately 1.8% seen once. Sequencing input: gamma-delta T cells from blood. The TCR originated in a pool of human donors (malaria-infected and uninfected, not separated). The rearrangement uses TRDV1 and TRDJ1; 7 bases match TRDD3. The CDR3 nucleotides read TGTGCTCTTGGGGACAGCTTACAGTTTTTTTACGTCCGGGGGATCGTAACTTACGATAAACTCATCTTT. Protein: CALGDSLQFFYVRGIVTYDKLIF.